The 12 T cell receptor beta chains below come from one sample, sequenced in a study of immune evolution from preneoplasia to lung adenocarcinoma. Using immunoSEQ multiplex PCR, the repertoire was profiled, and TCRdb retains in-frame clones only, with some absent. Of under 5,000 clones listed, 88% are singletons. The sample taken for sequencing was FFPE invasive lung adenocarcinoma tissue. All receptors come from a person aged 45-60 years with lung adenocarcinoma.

Written as DNA, the CDR3 is TGTGCCTGGAGTGTAACGTACAATCAGCCCCAGCATTTT. It is translated as CAWSVTYNQPQHF. The chain is built from TRBV30 and TRBJ1-5; D not resolved. The CDR3 consists of 13 residues. Germline values: CDR1 GTSNPN, CDR2 SVGIG (reference sequence). Trimming shortened V by 0 bases and J by 3 bases, and 6 bases separated the two germline ends. The whole variable domain, filled in from reference TRBV30 and TRBJ1-5, reads SQTIHQWPATLVQPVGSPLSLECTVEGTSNPNLYWYRQAAGRGLQLLFYSVGIGQISSEVPQNLSASRPQDRQFILSSKKLLLSDSGFYLCAWSVTYNQPQHFGDGTRLSIL.

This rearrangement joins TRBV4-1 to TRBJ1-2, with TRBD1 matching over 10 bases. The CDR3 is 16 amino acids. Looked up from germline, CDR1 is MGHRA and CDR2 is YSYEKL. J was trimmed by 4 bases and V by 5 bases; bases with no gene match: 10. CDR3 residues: CASSYSGTGVSYGYTF. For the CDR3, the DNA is TGCGCCAGCAGCTATTCCGGGACAGGGGTTTCCTATGGCTACACCTTC.

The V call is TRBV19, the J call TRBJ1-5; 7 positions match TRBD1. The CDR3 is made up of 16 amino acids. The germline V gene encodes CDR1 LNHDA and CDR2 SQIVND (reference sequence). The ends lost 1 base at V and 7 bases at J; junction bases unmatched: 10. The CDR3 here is CASSIVRGGAGQPQHF. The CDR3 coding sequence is TGTGCCAGTAGTATAGTCAGGGGGGGAGCGGGGCAGCCCCAGCATTTT.

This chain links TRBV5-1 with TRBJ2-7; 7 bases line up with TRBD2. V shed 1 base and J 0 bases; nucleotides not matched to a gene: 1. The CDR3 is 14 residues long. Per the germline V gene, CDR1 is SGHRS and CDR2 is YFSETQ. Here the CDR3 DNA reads TGCGCCAGCAGCTTGAGCGGGAACTCCTACGAGCAGTACTTC. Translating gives CASSLSGNSYEQYF.

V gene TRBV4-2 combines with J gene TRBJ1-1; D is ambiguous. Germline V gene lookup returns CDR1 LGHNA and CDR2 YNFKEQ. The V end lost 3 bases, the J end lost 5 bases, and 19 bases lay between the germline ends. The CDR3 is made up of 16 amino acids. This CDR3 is CASSQGFRGEGTEAFF. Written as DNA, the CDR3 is TGTGCCAGCAGCCAGGGGTTTCGAGGAGAAGGGACTGAAGCTTTCTTT.

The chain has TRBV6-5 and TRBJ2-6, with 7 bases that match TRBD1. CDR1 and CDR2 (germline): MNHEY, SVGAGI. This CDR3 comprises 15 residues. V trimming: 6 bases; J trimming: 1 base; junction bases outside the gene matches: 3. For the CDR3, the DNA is TGTGCCAGCAGCCACAGGGGATCTGGGGCCAACGTCCTGACTTTC. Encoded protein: CASSHRGSGANVLTF.

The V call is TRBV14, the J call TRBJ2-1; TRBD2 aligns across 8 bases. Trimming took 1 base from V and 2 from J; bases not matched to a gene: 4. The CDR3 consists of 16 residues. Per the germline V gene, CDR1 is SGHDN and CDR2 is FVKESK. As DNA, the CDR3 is TGTGCCAGCAGCCAAGTGGGGCGGGAGGCCTACAATGAGCAGTTCTTC. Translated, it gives CASSQVGREAYNEQFF.

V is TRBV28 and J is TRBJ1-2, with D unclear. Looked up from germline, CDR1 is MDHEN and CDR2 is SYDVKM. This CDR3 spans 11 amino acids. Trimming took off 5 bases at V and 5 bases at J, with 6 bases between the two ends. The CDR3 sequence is CASSATYGYTF. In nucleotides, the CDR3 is TGTGCCAGCAGTGCCACATATGGCTACACCTTC.

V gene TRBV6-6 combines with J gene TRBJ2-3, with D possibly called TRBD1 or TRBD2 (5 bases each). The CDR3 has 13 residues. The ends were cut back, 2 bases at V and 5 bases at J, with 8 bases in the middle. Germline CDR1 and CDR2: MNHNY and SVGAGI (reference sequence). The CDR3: CASSYGTRDTQYF. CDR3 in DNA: TGTGCCAGCAGTTACGGGACCCGAGATACGCAGTATTTT.

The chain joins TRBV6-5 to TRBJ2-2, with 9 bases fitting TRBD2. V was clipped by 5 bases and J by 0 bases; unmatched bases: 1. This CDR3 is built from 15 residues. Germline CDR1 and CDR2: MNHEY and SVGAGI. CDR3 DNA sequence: TGTGCCAGCAGTCCTAGCGGGGCGAACACCGGGGAGCTGTTTTTT. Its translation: CASSPSGANTGELFF.

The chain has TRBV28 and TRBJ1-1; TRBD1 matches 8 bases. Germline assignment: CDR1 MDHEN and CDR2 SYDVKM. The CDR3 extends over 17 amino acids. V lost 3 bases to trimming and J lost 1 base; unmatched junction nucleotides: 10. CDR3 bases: TGTGCCAGCAGTTTTCTTCAGATGACAGGGGAGAACACTGAAGCTTTCTTT. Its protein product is CASSFLQMTGENTEAFF.

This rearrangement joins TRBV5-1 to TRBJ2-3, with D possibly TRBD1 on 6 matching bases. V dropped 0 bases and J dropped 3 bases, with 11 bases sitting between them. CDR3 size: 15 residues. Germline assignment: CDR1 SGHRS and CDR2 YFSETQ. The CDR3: CASSLVGGRTDTQYF. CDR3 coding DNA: TGCGCCAGCAGCTTGGTTGGGGGCCGTACAGATACGCAGTATTTT.